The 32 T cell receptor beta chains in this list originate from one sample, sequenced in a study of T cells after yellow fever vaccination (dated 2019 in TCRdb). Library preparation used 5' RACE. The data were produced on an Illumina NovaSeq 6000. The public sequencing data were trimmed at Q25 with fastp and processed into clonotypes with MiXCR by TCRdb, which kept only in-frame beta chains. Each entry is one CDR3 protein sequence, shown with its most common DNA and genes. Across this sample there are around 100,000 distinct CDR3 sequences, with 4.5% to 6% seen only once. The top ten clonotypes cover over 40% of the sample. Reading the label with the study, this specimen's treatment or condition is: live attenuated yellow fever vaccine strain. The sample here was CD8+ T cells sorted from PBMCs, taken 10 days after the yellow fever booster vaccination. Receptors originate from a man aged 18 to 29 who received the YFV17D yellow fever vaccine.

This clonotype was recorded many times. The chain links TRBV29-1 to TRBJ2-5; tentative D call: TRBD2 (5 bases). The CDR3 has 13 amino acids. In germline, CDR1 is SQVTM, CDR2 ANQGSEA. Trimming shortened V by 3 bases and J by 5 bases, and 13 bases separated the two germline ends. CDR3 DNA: TGCAGCGTTGACTCCGGGGATGGGGAGACCCAGTACTTC. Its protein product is CSVDSGDGETQYF.

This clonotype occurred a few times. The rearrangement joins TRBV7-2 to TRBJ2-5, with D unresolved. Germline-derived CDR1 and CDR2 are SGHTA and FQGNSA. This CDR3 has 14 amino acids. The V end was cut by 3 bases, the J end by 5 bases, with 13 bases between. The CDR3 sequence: CASSLAGSWETQYF. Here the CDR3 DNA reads TGTGCCAGCAGCTTGGCAGGATCATGGGAGACCCAGTACTTC.

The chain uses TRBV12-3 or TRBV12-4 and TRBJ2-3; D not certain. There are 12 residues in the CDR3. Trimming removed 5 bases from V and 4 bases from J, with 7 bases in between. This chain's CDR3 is CASSQQADTQYF. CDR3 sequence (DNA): TGTGCCAGCAGTCAGCAAGCAGATACGCAGTATTTT.

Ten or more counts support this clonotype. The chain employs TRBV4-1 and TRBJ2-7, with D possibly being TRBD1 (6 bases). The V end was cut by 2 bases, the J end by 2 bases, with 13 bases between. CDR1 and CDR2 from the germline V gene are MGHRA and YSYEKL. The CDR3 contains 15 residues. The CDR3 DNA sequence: TGCGCCAGCAGCCAAAGGGCGACAGGTACCTACGAGCAGTACGTC. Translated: CASSQRATGTYEQYV.

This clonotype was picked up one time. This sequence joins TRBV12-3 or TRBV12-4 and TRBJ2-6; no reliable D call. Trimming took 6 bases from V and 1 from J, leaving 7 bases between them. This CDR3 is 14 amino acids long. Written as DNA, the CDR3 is TGTGCCAGCAGGGTGGGGTCTGGGGCCAACGTCCTGACTTTC. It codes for CASRVGSGANVLTF.

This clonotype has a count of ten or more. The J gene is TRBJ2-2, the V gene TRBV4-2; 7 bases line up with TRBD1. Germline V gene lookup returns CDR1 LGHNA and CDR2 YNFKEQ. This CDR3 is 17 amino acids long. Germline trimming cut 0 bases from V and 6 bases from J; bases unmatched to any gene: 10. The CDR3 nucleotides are TGTGCCAGCAGCCAAGAGGGGGAAGGGGGCGCGTCCGGGGAGCTGTTTTTT. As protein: CASSQEGEGGASGELFF.

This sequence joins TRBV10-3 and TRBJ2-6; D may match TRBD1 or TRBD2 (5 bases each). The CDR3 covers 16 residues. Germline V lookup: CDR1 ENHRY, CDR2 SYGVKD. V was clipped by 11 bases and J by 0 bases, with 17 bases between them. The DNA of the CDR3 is TGTGCCGCCTCCGGGACGGCGATCTCTGGGGCCAACGTCCTGACTTTC. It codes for CAASGTAISGANVLTF.

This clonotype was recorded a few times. The CDR3 sequence: CASSLGQDYGYTF. The DNA of the CDR3 is TGCGCCAGCAGCCTGGGACAGGACTATGGCTACACCTTC. The chain is built from TRBV5-1 and TRBJ1-2, with TRBD1 matching over 8 bases. The CDR3 consists of 13 residues. Trimming removed 4 bases from V and 3 bases from J; junction bases left unmatched: 2. Germline CDR1 is SGHRS and CDR2 is YFSETQ.

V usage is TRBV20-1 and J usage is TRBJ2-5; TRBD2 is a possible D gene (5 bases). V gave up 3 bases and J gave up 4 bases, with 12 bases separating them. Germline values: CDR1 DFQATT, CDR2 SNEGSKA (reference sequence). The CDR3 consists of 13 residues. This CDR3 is CSASPLAGETQYF. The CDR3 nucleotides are TGCAGTGCTAGCCCTCTAGCCGGAGAGACCCAGTACTTC.

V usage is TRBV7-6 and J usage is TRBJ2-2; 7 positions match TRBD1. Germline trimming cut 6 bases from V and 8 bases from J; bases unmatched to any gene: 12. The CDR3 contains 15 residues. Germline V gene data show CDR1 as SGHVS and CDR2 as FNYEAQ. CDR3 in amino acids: CASRSRGGTRGELFF. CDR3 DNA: TGTGCCAGCAGAAGCCGAGGGGGCACTAGGGGGGAGCTGTTTTTT.

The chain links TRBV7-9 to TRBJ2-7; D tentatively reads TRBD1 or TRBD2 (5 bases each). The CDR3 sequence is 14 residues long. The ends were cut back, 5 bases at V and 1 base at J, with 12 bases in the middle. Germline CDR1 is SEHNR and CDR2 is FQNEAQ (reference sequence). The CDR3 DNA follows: TGTGCCAGCAGCCCAGATGGGGGTTCCTACGAGCAGTACTTC. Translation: CASSPDGGSYEQYF.

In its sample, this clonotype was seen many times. For the CDR3, the DNA is TGTGCCAGCAAGATCCGCACCGGGACTACCCTGGGGCACGAGCAGTACTTC. This sequence encodes CASKIRTGTTLGHEQYF. The chain carries TRBV6-4 and TRBJ2-7; TRBD2 matches 7 bases. Looked up from germline, CDR1 is MRHNA and CDR2 is SNTAGT. J lost 5 bases, V lost 7 bases, and 20 bases had no gene match. The CDR3 runs 17 residues.

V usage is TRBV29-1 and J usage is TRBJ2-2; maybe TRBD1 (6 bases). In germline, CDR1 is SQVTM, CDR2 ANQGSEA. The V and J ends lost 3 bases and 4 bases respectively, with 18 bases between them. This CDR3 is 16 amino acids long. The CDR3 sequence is CSVESGDGAITGELFF. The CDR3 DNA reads TGCAGCGTTGAGTCAGGGGATGGTGCGATCACCGGGGAGCTGTTTTTT.

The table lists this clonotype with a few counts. CDR3 DNA sequence: TGTGCCAGCAGTTCAACGTATTCGGGGAACACTGAAGCTTTCTTT. Its translation is CASSSTYSGNTEAFF. V and J are TRBV11-1 and TRBJ1-1; D is unresolved. Trimming removed 6 bases from V and 1 base from J, with 15 bases in between. Germline CDR1 is SGHAT and CDR2 is FQDESV (reference sequence). The length of the CDR3 is 15 residues.

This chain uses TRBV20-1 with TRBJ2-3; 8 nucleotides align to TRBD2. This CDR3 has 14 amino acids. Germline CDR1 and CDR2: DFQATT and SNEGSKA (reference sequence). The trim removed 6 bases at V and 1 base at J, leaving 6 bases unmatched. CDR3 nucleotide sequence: TGCAGTGCGAAGCCGGGAGGGGGCACAGATACGCAGTATTTT. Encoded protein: CSAKPGGGTDTQYF.

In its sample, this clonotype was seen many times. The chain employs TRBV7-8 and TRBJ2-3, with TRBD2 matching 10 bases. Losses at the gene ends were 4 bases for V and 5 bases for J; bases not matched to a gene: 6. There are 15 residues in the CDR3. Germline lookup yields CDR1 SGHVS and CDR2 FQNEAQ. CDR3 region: CASSSGASGGDTQYF. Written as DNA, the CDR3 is TGTGCCAGCAGCTCAGGGGCTAGCGGGGGAGATACGCAGTATTTT.

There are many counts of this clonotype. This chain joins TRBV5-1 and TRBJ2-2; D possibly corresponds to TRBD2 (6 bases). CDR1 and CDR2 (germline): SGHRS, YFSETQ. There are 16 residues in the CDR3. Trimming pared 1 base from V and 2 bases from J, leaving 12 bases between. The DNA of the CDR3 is TGCGCCAGCAGCTTGCCCGGGGGAACCAACACCGGGGAGCTGTTTTTT. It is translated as CASSLPGGTNTGELFF.

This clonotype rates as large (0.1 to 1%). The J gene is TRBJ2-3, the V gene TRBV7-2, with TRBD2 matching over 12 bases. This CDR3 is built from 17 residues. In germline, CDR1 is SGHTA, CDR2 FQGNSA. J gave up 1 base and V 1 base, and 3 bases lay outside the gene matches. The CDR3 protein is CASSLVASGGGTDTQYF. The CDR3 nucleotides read TGTGCCAGCAGCTTAGTAGCTAGCGGGGGGGGCACAGATACGCAGTATTTT.

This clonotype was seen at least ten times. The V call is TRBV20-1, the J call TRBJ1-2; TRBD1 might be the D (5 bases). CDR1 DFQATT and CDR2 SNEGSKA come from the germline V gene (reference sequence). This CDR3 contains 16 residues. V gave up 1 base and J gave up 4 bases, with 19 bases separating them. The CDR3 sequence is CSARGRQPSSLYGYTF. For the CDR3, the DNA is TGCAGTGCTAGAGGAAGACAGCCCTCCAGCCTCTATGGCTACACCTTC.

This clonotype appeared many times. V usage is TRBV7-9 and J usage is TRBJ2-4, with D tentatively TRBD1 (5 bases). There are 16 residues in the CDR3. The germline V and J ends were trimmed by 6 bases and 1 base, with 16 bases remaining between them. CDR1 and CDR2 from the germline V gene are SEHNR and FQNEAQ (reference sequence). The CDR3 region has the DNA TGTGCCAGCAGTCCAGGGTCAACCTGGGCCAAAAACATTCAGTACTTC. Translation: CASSPGSTWAKNIQYF. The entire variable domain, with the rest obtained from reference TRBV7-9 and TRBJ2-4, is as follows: DTGVSQNPRHKITKRGQNVTFRCDPISEHNRLYWYRQTLGQGPEFLTYFQNEAQLEKSRLLSDRFSAERPKGSFSTLEIQRTEQGDSAMYLCASSPGSTWAKNIQYFGAGTRLSVL.

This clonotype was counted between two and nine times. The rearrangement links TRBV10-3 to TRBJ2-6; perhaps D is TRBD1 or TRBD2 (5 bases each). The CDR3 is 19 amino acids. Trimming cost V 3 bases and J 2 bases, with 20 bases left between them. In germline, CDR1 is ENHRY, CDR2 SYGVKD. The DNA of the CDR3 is TGTGCCATCAGTGATCCGGGACGGTTAGAATCTACTGGGGCCAACGTCCTGACTTTC. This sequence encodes CAISDPGRLESTGANVLTF.

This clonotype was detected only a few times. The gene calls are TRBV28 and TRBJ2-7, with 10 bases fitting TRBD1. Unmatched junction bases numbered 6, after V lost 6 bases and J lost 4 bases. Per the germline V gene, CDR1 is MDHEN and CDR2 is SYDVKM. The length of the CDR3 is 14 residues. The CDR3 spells CASSSRDRGYEQYV. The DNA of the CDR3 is TGTGCCAGCAGCAGCCGGGACAGGGGTTACGAGCAGTACGTC.

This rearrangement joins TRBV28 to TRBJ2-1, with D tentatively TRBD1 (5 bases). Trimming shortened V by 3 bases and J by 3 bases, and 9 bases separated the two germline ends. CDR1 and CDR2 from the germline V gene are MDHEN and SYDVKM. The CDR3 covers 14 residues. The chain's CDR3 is CASSLIGDYNEQFF. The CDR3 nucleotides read TGTGCCAGCAGTTTGATAGGGGACTACAATGAGCAGTTCTTC. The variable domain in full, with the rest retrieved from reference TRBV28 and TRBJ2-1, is DVKVTQSSRYLVKRTGEKVFLECVQDMDHENMFWYRQDPGLGLRLIYFSYDVKMKEKGDIPEGYSVSREKKERFSLILESASTNQTSMYLCASSLIGDYNEQFFGPGTRLTVL.

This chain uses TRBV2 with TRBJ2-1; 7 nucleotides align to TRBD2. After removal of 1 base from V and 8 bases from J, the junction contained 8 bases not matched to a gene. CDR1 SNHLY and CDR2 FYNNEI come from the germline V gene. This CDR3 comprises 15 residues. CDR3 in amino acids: CASSEGAGSEDEQFF. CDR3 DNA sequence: TGTGCCAGCAGTGAAGGAGCGGGGTCGGAGGATGAGCAGTTCTTC.

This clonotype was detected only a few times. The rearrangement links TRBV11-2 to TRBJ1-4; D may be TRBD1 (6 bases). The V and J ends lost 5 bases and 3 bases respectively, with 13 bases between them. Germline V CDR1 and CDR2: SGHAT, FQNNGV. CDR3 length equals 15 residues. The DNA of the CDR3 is TGTGCCAGCAGCCCCCTCAGGGGCTCTAATGAAAAACTGTTTTTT. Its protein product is CASSPLRGSNEKLFF.

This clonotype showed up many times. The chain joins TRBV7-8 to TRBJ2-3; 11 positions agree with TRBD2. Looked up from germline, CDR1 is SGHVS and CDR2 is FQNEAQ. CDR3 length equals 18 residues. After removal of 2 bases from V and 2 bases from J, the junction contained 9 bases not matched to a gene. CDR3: CASSLRVSGGVDTDTQYF. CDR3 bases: TGTGCCAGCAGCTTAAGGGTTAGCGGGGGGGTGGACACAGATACGCAGTATTTT.

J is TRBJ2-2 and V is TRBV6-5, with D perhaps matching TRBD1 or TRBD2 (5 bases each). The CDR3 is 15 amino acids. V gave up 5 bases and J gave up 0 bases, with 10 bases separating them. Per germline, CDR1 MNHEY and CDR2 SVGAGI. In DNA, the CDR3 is TGTGCCAGCAGTGGGGCGGGTTCGAACACCGGGGAGCTGTTTTTT. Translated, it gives CASSGAGSNTGELFF.

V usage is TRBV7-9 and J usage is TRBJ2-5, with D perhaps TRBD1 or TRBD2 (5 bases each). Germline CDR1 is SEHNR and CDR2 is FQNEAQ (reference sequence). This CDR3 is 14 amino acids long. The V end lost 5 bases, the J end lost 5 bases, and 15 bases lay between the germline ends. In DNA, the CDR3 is TGTGCCAGCAGCACAAGACAGTGGGGGGAGACCCAGTACTTC. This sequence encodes CASSTRQWGETQYF.

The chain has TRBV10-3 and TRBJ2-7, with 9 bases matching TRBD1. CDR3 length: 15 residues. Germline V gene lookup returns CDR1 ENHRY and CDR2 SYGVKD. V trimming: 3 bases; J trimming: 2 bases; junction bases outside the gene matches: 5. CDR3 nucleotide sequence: TGTGCCATCAGTGATCCGGACAGGGGAACCTACGAGCAGTACTTC. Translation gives CAISDPDRGTYEQYF.

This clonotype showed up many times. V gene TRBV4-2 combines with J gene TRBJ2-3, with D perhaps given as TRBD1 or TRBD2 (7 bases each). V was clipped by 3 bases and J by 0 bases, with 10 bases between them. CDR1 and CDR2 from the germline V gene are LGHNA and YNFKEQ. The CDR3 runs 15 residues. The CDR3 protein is CASSHRGGSTDTQYF. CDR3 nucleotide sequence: TGTGCCAGCAGCCACAGGGGGGGTAGCACAGATACGCAGTATTTT.

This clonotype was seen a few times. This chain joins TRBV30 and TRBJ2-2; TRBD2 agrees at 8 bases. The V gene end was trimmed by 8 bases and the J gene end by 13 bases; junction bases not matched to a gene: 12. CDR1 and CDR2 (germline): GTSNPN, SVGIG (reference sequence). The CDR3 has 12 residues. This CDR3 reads CALDLLAGPLFF. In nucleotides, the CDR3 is TGTGCCCTGGATCTTCTAGCGGGCCCGCTGTTTTTT.

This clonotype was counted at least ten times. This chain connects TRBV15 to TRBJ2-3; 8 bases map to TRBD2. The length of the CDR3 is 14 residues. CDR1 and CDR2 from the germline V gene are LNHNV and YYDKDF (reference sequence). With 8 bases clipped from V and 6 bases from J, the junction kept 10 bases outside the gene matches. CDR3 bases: TGTGCCACCGGGGAGCGGGGGCCCCACGATACGCAGTATTTT. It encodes CATGERGPHDTQYF.